The clone carrying this T cell receptor beta chain was recorded many times. Its antigen is undetermined. Molecular barcoded adaptors covering alpha/delta and beta/gamma chains were used on roughly 400 ng RNA. TCRdb re-analysed the reads in MiXCR, keeping a single row per CDR3 protein. The sample contains tens of thousands of distinct CDR3 sequences, around 13% of which appear only once. This sample is part of a study of read filtering for tumor transcriptome and immune sequencing. Study information: By R-ISS, stages I, II and III held 8, 16 and 7 patients. Overall study results and limits: This fraction held mixed bone marrow immune cells after CD138-negative sorting.

The TCR was taken from a donor aged 40 or over with multiple myeloma. Sequenced material: a population of CD138-negative cells sorted from bone marrow.

The CDR3 region has the DNA TGTGCCAGCAGCGCCGGGCGACTAGGGTCGTCGGGTGAGCAGTTCTTC. This gives the protein CASSAGRLGSSGEQFF. The V call is TRBV3-1, the J call TRBJ2-1, with D possibly TRBD2 on 6 matching bases. This CDR3 contains 16 residues. Germline loops: CDR1 LGHDT, CDR2 YNNKEL (reference sequence). The V end was cut by 5 bases, the J end by 9 bases, with 23 bases between.